This T cell receptor (beta chain) came from a study of vaccination effects on CD4 cells after COVID-19 (dated by TCRdb to 2022 to 2024). For the study in its entirety: The ViraFEST assay stimulated PBMC with viral peptide pools and then used TCR sequencing to identify antigen-specific CD4+ T cell clonotypes by expansion. Participants received two doses of either the BNT162b2 or the mRNA-1273 mRNA SARS-CoV-2 vaccine. Each well held more than 1.5 million PBMC cultured in IMDM containing roughly 4.9% human AB serum, 8 to 10 IU/ml IL-2 and gentamicin, along with about 10 ug/ml peptides. SARS-CoV-2 spike-specific CD4+ TCR repertoires from before and after mRNA vaccination were compared in COVID-19 convalescent patients and in infection-naive vaccine recipients. A total of 10 COVID-19 convalescent patients and several SARS-CoV-2-naive healthy vaccine recipients were included in the full study. Cultures from other donors in the study were sequenced with the Oncomine TCR Beta short-read assay on an Illumina iSeq 100. General conclusions and limits of the study: Both infection-induced and vaccine-induced clones contracted markedly at late post-vaccination timepoints, which is consistent with waning T cell responses. Limitations of the study were the small number of convalescent patients and the absence of early post-infection timepoints. Among healthy vaccine recipients, nearly all vaccine-induced clones were SARS-CoV-2 mono-reactive, and only 1 of 255 was cross-reactive with common cold coronaviruses.

The method was the immunoSEQ multiplex PCR assay. DNA from the cultured, isolated CD4+ T cells was subjected to TCR beta CDR3 sequencing. The study's processing was this. Non-productive TCR sequences were discarded, and reads were trimmed to the CDR3 region, with only CDR3s of 7 or more amino acids retained. Antigen-specific clonotypes were identified using the MANAFEST web app by comparison of expansion in peptide wells against reference cultures. Positive clones required FDR<0.05 expansion versus reference and all other wells, odds ratio above 5, and frequency above 0.1% in two replicate wells. Clonotypes significantly expanded in SARS-CoV-2 spike wells and in at least one common cold coronavirus spike condition were defined as cross-reactive. CDR3 similarity was assessed by Levenshtein distance using the stringdist R package, and unrooted trees were constructed with ape in R 3.6.1. Drawn from immuneACCESS, this table holds only the in-frame rearrangements with V and J called that TCRdb kept. Clones are partly lost; checked studies trace under half to an unresolved V gene and leave the rest unexplained. V and J calls and clone size are as listed in that table; D and trimming were resolved from the DNA. Present in this sample are some 31,000 clones, roughly 70% of which were seen just once. The ten largest account for roughly 3.8% of the sample.

From the cysteine up to the phenylalanine, the CDR3 has a length of 14 residues. Only the CDR3 DNA stays, 42 bases, in frame from base 1. V lost 4 bases and J lost 6 bases, and the count of bases not matched to a germline gene is 2. In the germline V gene, CDR1 corresponds to SGHAT and CDR2 to FQNNGV. Points on this clone: Which antigen it targets is not known. No qualities accompany the bases; no much larger clone lies one base away.

After around ten days of culture, CD4+ T cells were isolated with the EasySep CD4+ T cell isolation kit. The absence of prior SARS-CoV-2 infection in healthy vaccine recipients was confirmed by negative nucleocapsid antibodies before and after vaccination. On days 3 and 7, half of the culture medium was replaced with fresh IL-2-containing medium. Unless noted otherwise, every peptide stimulation condition was cultured in triplicate wells. PBMC were separated from whole blood using Ficoll-Paque Plus gradient centrifugation and were then either cryopreserved at -140C or used fresh. Genomic DNA was extracted from cultured CD4+ T cells with the QIAamp micro DNA kit.

This TCR derives from a human donor who received a COVID-19 vaccine. Sequences were derived from CD4+ T cells from PBMCs cultured without peptide, sampled before COVID-19 vaccination. The chain employs TRBV11-2 and TRBJ2-7; 14 junctional bases match TRBD2. The nucleotide sequence reads as follows: TGTGCCAGCAGCTCGACTAGCGGGAGGGGCGAGCAGTACTTC. Its protein reads: CASSSTSGRGEQYF.